This TCR beta chain was profiled in a study of Graves' ophthalmopathy and Graves' hyperthyroidism. Overall study context: Blood was drawn at initial diagnosis, before any treatment. Findings and limits, study-wide: Blood also harbored most expanded thyroid clonotypes above 0.001 frequency.

In germline, CDR1 is LNHDA, CDR2 SQIVND (reference sequence). V gave up 5 bases and J gave up 0 bases; unmatched junction bases: 14. The CDR3 runs 18 residues. This clonotype turned up a few times. Its antigen remains unknown. Beta-chain TCR CDR3 regions were amplified from RNA transcripts. HTBI-primed RT-PCR formed the first round, and a multiplex PCR formed the second. Each CDR3 protein is one row after TCRdb ran MiXCR on the multiplex PCR reads. The repertoire has 650,000 to 900,000 distinct CDR3 sequences, 40% of them found once; the top ten carry 40% to 45%. The source of this sequence is an adult man with Graves' ophthalmopathy. The J gene is TRBJ2-5, the V gene TRBV19, with 8 positions matching TRBD1. Specimen: peripheral blood. CDR3 bases: TGTGCCAGTAGTGCGGGGACAGGCTCGATAAAGAACCAAGAGACCCAGTACTTC. As protein: CASSAGTGSIKNQETQYF.